The 15 T cell receptor beta chains below all came from one sample that was sequenced in a study of cytomegalovirus exposure and HLA in healthy donors. The PCR had 60 Vbeta and 13 Jbeta primers. This table comes from immunoSEQ multiplex PCR, and its TCRdb copy is limited to in-frame clones, with some not included. The repertoire holds fewer than 200,000 clones, with approximately 80% as singletons. Sequencing was carried out using PBMCs. The receptors come from a woman in her twenties or thirties in good health and CMV-seronegative.

The rearrangement joins TRBV30 to TRBJ2-5, with 13 bases matching TRBD2. This CDR3 is 16 amino acids long. The trim removed 4 bases at V and 4 bases at J, leaving 9 bases unmatched. The V gene's germline CDR1 is GTSNPN and CDR2 SVGIG (reference sequence). The DNA for the CDR3 is TGTGCCTGGAATTTTGGACTAGCGGGAGTTGGAGAGACCCAGTACTTC. Its protein product is CAWNFGLAGVGETQYF.

Here the CDR3 DNA reads TGTGCCAGCAGCTTAGACAGAGCCTATAATTCACCCCTCCACTTT. Its translation: CASSLDRAYNSPLHF. The V gene is TRBV7-2, the J gene TRBJ1-6, with unresolved D. V lost 1 base, J lost 2 bases, and 6 bases lay in between. CDR3 length equals 15 residues. Per the germline V gene, CDR1 is SGHTA and CDR2 is FQGNSA.

The rearrangement links TRBV27 to TRBJ1-6; D not resolved. Trimming took off 8 bases at V and 0 bases at J, with 8 bases between the two ends. The CDR3 sequence is 14 residues long. CDR1 MNHEY and CDR2 SMNVEV come from the germline V gene (reference sequence). The CDR3 DNA is TGTGCCAGCGGATACAGCTCCTATAATTCACCCCTCCACTTT. Residues: CASGYSSYNSPLHF.

The chain uses TRBV6-6 and TRBJ2-3; 8 bases agree with TRBD2. CDR3 size: 14 residues. V was clipped by 7 bases and J by 3 bases; unmatched bases: 6. In germline, CDR1 is MNHNY, CDR2 SVGAGI (reference sequence). The CDR3 loop is CASTRAGATDTQYF. In DNA form, the CDR3 reads TGTGCCAGCACCAGAGCGGGGGCGACAGATACGCAGTATTTT.

J is TRBJ1-5 and V is TRBV7-2; 9 bases are a match to TRBD1. The CDR3 is made up of 15 amino acids. J gave up 6 bases and V 4 bases, and 7 bases lay outside the gene matches. Germline V gene sequence: CDR1 SGHTA, CDR2 FQGNSA. The CDR3 coding sequence is TGTGCCAGCAGCTACGGTGGGGGACAGGGTCAGCCCCAGCATTTT. Protein product: CASSYGGGQGQPQHF.

A remark on this clone: The same CDR3 arises from other DNA sequences in this sample as well. The rearrangement joins TRBV5-6 to TRBJ2-3; 10 nucleotides align to TRBD2. Germline CDR1 and CDR2: SGHDT and YYEEEE. V dropped 6 bases and J dropped 2; count of bases not matched to a gene: 18. The CDR3 contains 19 residues. The CDR3 reads CASTLKTASGGLNTDTQYF. The CDR3 coding sequence is TGTGCCAGCACCCTCAAAACGGCTAGCGGGGGACTTAACACAGATACGCAGTATTTT. The whole variable domain, remainder taken from reference TRBV5-6 and TRBJ2-3, is DAGVTQSPTHLIKTRGQQVTLRCSPKSGHDTVSWYQQALGQGPQFIFQYYEEEERQRGNFPDRFSGHQFPNYSSELNVNALLLGDSALYLCASTLKTASGGLNTDTQYFGPGTRLTVL.

This chain uses TRBV7-9 with TRBJ1-2; 8 bases line up with TRBD1. Germline CDR1 SEHNR, CDR2 FQNEAQ (reference sequence). V lost 5 bases, J lost 6 bases, and 5 bases stayed unmatched. CDR3 size: 13 residues. CDR3 residues: CASSLQGADGYTF. The CDR3 nucleotides are TGTGCCAGCAGCCTGCAGGGGGCTGATGGCTACACCTTC.

The chain recombines TRBV2 with TRBJ2-7; 7 bases fit TRBD1. This CDR3 is 12 amino acids long. With V trimmed by 5 bases and J by 7 bases, 5 bases remained unmatched. The germline CDR1 and CDR2 sequences are SNHLY and FYNNEI. The CDR3 loop reads CASSSTGSEQYF. The CDR3 DNA reads as TGTGCCAGCAGTTCGACAGGGTCTGAGCAGTACTTC.

Comments on this clone: The junction shows a germline mismatch at one end, possibly a read error. The V and J genes are TRBV7-2 and TRBJ2-3, with 9 bases matching TRBD2. Per the germline V gene, CDR1 is SGHTA and CDR2 is FQGNSA. CDR3 length: 15 residues. The CDR3 nucleotides read TGTGCCAGCAGCCAGGGACTAGCCAGCACAGATACACAGTATTTT. It codes for CASSQGLASTDTQYF.

The J gene is TRBJ2-6, the V gene TRBV7-2; the D gene is possibly TRBD1 (6 bases). Germline CDR1 is SGHTA and CDR2 is FQGNSA. V gave up 5 bases and J gave up 4 bases, with 12 bases separating them. This CDR3 spans 15 amino acids. CDR3 amino acids: CASSTDRSGANVLTF. In DNA form, the CDR3 reads TGTGCCAGCAGCACCGACAGGAGCGGGGCCAACGTCCTGACTTTC.

The chain combines TRBV7-2 with TRBJ2-1; weak D call: TRBD1 (6 bases). Trimming cost V 2 bases and J 1 base, with 9 bases left between them. The length of the CDR3 is 15 residues. Germline V gene lookup returns CDR1 SGHTA and CDR2 FQGNSA. In nucleotides, the CDR3 is TGTGCCAGCAGCTTACAAGGGGGTTCCTACAATGAGCAGTTCTTC. Its translation: CASSLQGGSYNEQFF.

About this clone itself: Other DNA variants within this sample encode the same CDR3. J is TRBJ2-7 and V is TRBV28; 9 nucleotides match TRBD1. V was clipped by 6 bases and J by 6 bases; unmatched bases: 6. The length of the CDR3 is 13 residues. In germline, CDR1 is MDHEN, CDR2 SYDVKM. The CDR3 DNA is TGTGCCAGCAGCTCGGGACAGGGAAGCGAGCAGTACTTC. Amino acids: CASSSGQGSEQYF.

The rearrangement links TRBV9 to TRBJ1-1; a weak D match, TRBD1 (6 bases). Trimming cost V 0 bases and J 7 bases, with 10 bases left between them. CDR3 length: 13 residues. Germline lookup yields CDR1 SGDLS and CDR2 YYNGEE. As DNA, the CDR3 is TGTGCCAGCAGCGTAGTTCAGGGGAGTGAAGCTTTCTTT. It specifies CASSVVQGSEAFF.

V is TRBV6-1 and J is TRBJ2-7, with 8 bases fitting TRBD2. The J segment lost 2 bases and the V segment lost 2 bases, leaving 8 bases of the junction unmatched. Germline V CDR1 and CDR2: MNHNS, SASEGT. This CDR3 region has 16 residues. The CDR3 here is CASSEYPAGEPYEQYF. The CDR3 DNA follows: TGTGCCAGCAGTGAATACCCAGCGGGAGAACCCTACGAGCAGTACTTC.

The chain uses TRBV5-1 and TRBJ2-1, with 13 nucleotides matching TRBD2. The germline V gene encodes CDR1 SGHRS and CDR2 YFSETQ. With 5 bases clipped from V and 6 bases from J, the junction kept 5 bases outside the gene matches. This CDR3 is 15 amino acids long. Here the CDR3 reads CASSFTSGGANEQFF. CDR3 DNA: TGCGCCAGCAGTTTTACTAGCGGGGGGGCCAATGAGCAGTTCTTC. The whole variable domain, filled in from reference TRBV5-1 and TRBJ2-1, reads KAGVTQTPRYLIKTRGQQVTLSCSPISGHRSVSWYQQTPGQGLQFLFEYFSETQRNKGNFPGRFSGRQFSNSRSEMNVSTLELGDSALYLCASSFTSGGANEQFFGPGTRLTVL.